This T cell receptor beta chain was documented in a study of T cells in Graves' hyperthyroidism and ophthalmopathy. Patients having uncontrolled infection, another autoimmune disease, pregnancy or lactation were not included. Based on clinical symptoms, serum thyroxine and TRAb, thyroid ultrasound and orbital computed tomography, diagnoses were reached. The authors took PBMCs from over 8.5 ml fresh peripheral blood. Study outcomes and limitations: Most thyroid-expanded clonotypes above 0.001 were also found in blood.

Researchers amplified the TCR beta CDR3 regions from RNA transcripts. RT-PCR in the first round (using the HTBI primer set) targeted the TCR CDR3. One entry per CDR3 protein, called by TCRdb with MiXCR from the multiplex PCR reads. The table lists almost 35,000 distinct CDR3 sequences, about 52% of them singletons. A word on this clonotype: Its antigen is not identified. One end of the junction varies from germline; a read error may be responsible.

The sequence came from a middle-aged woman with Graves' ophthalmopathy. The sample consisted of blood.

This chain's CDR3 is CDSSSQQDSTEAFF. For the CDR3, the DNA is TGTGACAGCAGTTCCCAGCAGGACAGCACTGAAGCTTTCTTT. This chain links TRBV6-5 with TRBJ1-1, with D perhaps TRBD1 (6 bases). The V gene's germline CDR1 is MNHEY and CDR2 SVGAGI. The CDR3 runs 14 residues.